Below, 28 T cell receptor beta chains from the same sample are listed, as sequenced in a study of prognosis after radiotherapy for stage I lung cancer. Amplification of TCR beta CDR3 from genomic DNA used two-round multiplex PCR. With primers specific to each TRBV and TRBJ gene, the first-round PCR was performed. From the multiplex PCR reads, TCRdb called clonotypes with MiXCR, one entry per CDR3 protein. This table holds about 14,000 distinct CDR3 sequences, 55% to 70% found once. This sample comprised PBMCs, obtained before or after stereotactic body radiation therapy (not recorded which). The receptors here all came from a donor aged 50 or older with non-small cell lung cancer.

In its sample, this clonotype was seen many times. The chain uses TRBV6-5 and TRBJ2-5; the D is unclear. Trimming removed 3 bases from V and 8 bases from J, with 13 bases in between. Germline V gives CDR1 MNHEY, CDR2 SVGAGI. The CDR3 spans 13 residues. The CDR3 loop is CASSYAELYTQYF. CDR3 sequence (DNA): TGTGCCAGCAGTTATGCCGAGCTTTATACCCAGTACTTC.

The V and J genes are TRBV5-1 and TRBJ2-7, with unresolved D. Trimming pared 9 bases from V and 5 bases from J, leaving 12 bases between. Germline values: CDR1 SGHRS, CDR2 YFSETQ. The CDR3 extends over 11 amino acids. In DNA form, the CDR3 reads TGCGCCATCAACTTAAACCACGAGCAGTACTTC. Its protein product is CAINLNHEQYF.

Turning to this clonotype: Only one base separates this from a far larger clonotype, so it likely reflects a read error. This chain connects TRBV6-1 to TRBJ2-6, with D possibly called TRBD1 or TRBD2 (5 bases each). Trimming stripped 5 bases from V and 0 bases from J, with 23 bases between. The CDR3 is 20 residues long. Germline V gene data show CDR1 as MNHNS and CDR2 as SASEGT. The DNA for the CDR3 is TGTGCCAGCAGTTCAACCGTATTGTGGACGGGGACCTCTGGGGCCAACGTCCTGACTTTC. Protein product: CASSSTVLWTGTSGANVLTF.

This clonotype is categorized as medium-sized. V usage is TRBV4-3 and J usage is TRBJ2-7; perhaps D is TRBD1 or TRBD2 (6 bases each). Trimming stripped 1 base from V and 4 bases from J, with 14 bases between. Germline-derived CDR1 and CDR2 are LGHNA and YSLEER. The CDR3 runs to 15 residues. CDR3 in DNA: TGCGCCAGCAGCCAAGGGGTCGGGGGCGCGTACGAGCAGTACTTC. It is translated as CASSQGVGGAYEQYF.

V usage is TRBV6-5 and J usage is TRBJ2-1, with 13 bases identical to TRBD2. Per germline, CDR1 MNHEY and CDR2 SVGAGI. V lost 0 bases and J lost 3; bases outside the gene matches: 2. This CDR3 comprises 17 residues. The chain's CDR3 is CASSYSGLAGVYNEQFF. The CDR3, as DNA: TGTGCCAGCAGTTACTCCGGACTAGCGGGAGTCTACAATGAGCAGTTCTTC.

The CDR3 DNA is TGTGCCAGCAGCTCGAACAGGGGGAGAGAGACCCAGTACTTC. Translating it yields CASSSNRGRETQYF. The chain recombines TRBV7-2 with TRBJ2-5; 8 bases are shared with TRBD1. The CDR3 runs to 14 residues. V lost 4 bases to trimming and J lost 4 bases; unmatched junction nucleotides: 5. Germline V CDR1 and CDR2: SGHTA, FQGNSA.

The gene calls are TRBV6-1 and TRBJ2-7; 13 bases match TRBD2. There are 13 residues in the CDR3. Germline V gives CDR1 MNHNS, CDR2 SASEGT. The ends lost 4 bases at V and 11 bases at J; junction bases unmatched: 5. The CDR3 here is CASSATSGRDKYF. CDR3 nucleotides: TGTGCCAGCAGTGCCACTAGCGGGAGGGACAAGTACTTC.

This clonotype was observed at least ten times. J is TRBJ1-2 and V is TRBV29-1; TRBD1 agrees at 10 bases. The CDR3 extends over 15 amino acids. Germline lookup yields CDR1 SQVTM and CDR2 ANQGSEA. The V and J ends lost 0 bases and 4 bases, in that order; junction bases with no gene match: 5. In nucleotides, the CDR3 is TGCAGCGTTGAAGATGGGACAGGGGTTAGCTATGGCTACACCTTC. Protein sequence: CSVEDGTGVSYGYTF.

This clonotype was picked up many times. V is TRBV3-1 and J is TRBJ1-3; 9 nucleotides line up with TRBD1. The germline CDR1 and CDR2 sequences are LGHDT and YNNKEL (reference sequence). This CDR3 is built from 16 residues. J was trimmed by 4 bases and V by 3 bases; bases with no gene match: 7. CDR3 protein: CASSQQFGQGGNTIYF. Written as DNA, the CDR3 is TGTGCCAGCAGCCAGCAATTTGGACAGGGGGGAAACACCATATATTTT.

The CDR3 sequence: CASSTGGERYRGTYEQYF. The CDR3 region has the DNA TGTGCCAGCAGTACCGGGGGGGAGCGATACCGCGGTACCTACGAGCAGTACTTC. This chain uses TRBV7-2 with TRBJ2-7; TRBD2 aligns across 8 bases. With 6 bases clipped from V and 2 bases from J, the junction kept 18 bases outside the gene matches. Per the germline V gene, CDR1 is SGHTA and CDR2 is FQGNSA. The CDR3 covers 18 residues.

This clonotype was counted many times. V and J are TRBV5-1 and TRBJ2-5; 16 nucleotides agree with TRBD2. V dropped 3 bases and J dropped 3; count of bases not matched to a gene: 2. This CDR3 spans 16 amino acids. CDR1 is SGHRS and CDR2 is YFSETQ in the germline V gene. The chain's CDR3 is CASSSGLAGGEETQYF. DNA for the CDR3: TGCGCCAGCAGCTCGGGACTAGCGGGAGGGGAAGAGACCCAGTACTTC. Full variable domain (outside the CDR3, taken from reference TRBV5-1 and TRBJ2-5): KAGVTQTPRYLIKTRGQQVTLSCSPISGHRSVSWYQQTPGQGLQFLFEYFSETQRNKGNFPGRFSGRQFSNSRSEMNVSTLELGDSALYLCASSSGLAGGEETQYFGPGTRLLVL.

Of note for this clonotype: Given a far larger clone just one base away, this is likely a sequencing read error. The chain couples TRBV7-9 to TRBJ1-2; D gene uncertain. This CDR3 is 14 amino acids long. Per germline, CDR1 SEHNR and CDR2 FQNEAQ (reference sequence). Trimming left V 1 base short and J 6 bases short, with 12 bases between. The CDR3, as DNA: TGTGCCAGCAGCTTAGGACCCTTTGGGGATGGCTACACCTTC. This codes for CASSLGPFGDGYTF. Complete variable domain (other parts from reference TRBV7-9 and TRBJ1-2): DTGVSQNPRHKITKRGQNVTFRCDPISEHNRLYWYRQTLGQGPEFLTYFQNEAQLEKSRLLSDRFSAERPKGSFSTLEIQRTEQGDSAMYLCASSLGPFGDGYTFGSGTRLTVV.

This clonotype is labeled as medium-sized. This rearrangement joins TRBV28 to TRBJ1-3, with 7 nucleotides matching TRBD1. Germline lookup yields CDR1 MDHEN and CDR2 SYDVKM. The CDR3 spans 14 residues. The V segment lost 5 bases and the J segment 2 bases; nucleotides outside the gene matches: 3. CDR3: CASSRQGAGNTIYF. The CDR3 DNA reads TGTGCCAGCAGTAGACAGGGAGCTGGAAACACCATATATTTT.

Only one count was recorded for this clonotype. The chain recombines TRBV11-3 with TRBJ2-2, with no clear D. Germline loops: CDR1 SGHNT, CDR2 YENEEA. Trimming took 11 bases from V and 8 from J, leaving 15 bases between them. The CDR3 is 12 amino acids. The CDR3 DNA sequence: TGTGCCTGGAGTAGCATTGCGGGGGAGCTGTTTTTT. As protein: CAWSSIAGELFF. Using reference TRBV11-3 and TRBJ2-2 for the parts outside the CDR3, the full variable domain is EAGVVQSPRYKIIEKKQPVAFWCNPISGHNTLYWYLQNLGQGPELLIRYENEEAVDDSQLPKDRFSAERLKGVDSTLKIQPAELGDSAVYLCAWSSIAGELFFGEGSRLTVL.

This clonotype was counted at least ten times. This chain joins TRBV6-1 and TRBJ2-1, with 7 bases identical to TRBD2. V lost 6 bases and J lost 7; bases outside the gene matches: 15. CDR1 is MNHNS and CDR2 is SASEGT in the germline V gene. This CDR3 has 16 amino acids. The CDR3 DNA is TGTGCCAGCAGCCGTCGTGCGCGGGAGATAAAGAATGAGCAGTTCTTC. It codes for CASSRRAREIKNEQFF.

At least ten counts were recorded for this clonotype. The J gene is TRBJ1-1, the V gene TRBV24-1; TRBD1 matches 8 bases. The length of the CDR3 is 15 residues. The germline V gene has CDR1 KGHDR and CDR2 SFDVKD. With 0 bases clipped from V and 4 bases from J, the junction kept 3 bases outside the gene matches. CDR3 nucleotides: TGTGCCACCAGTGATTTGGACAGGGGTGGCACTGAAGCTTTCTTT. Translating it yields CATSDLDRGGTEAFF.

The CDR3 is CASSYSMVSMQFF. CDR3 DNA: TGTGCCAGCAGTTACTCAATGGTTTCGATGCAGTTCTTC. V and J are TRBV6-5 and TRBJ2-1; D gene uncertain. The CDR3 covers 13 residues. Germline-derived CDR1 and CDR2 are MNHEY and SVGAGI. V lost 0 bases to trimming and J lost 12 bases, with 12 bases between them.

The chain couples TRBV28 to TRBJ2-1, with 13 bases aligning to TRBD2. V was pared by 3 bases and J by 7 bases, with 9 bases of the junction left unmatched. The CDR3 has 17 residues. Germline V gene data show CDR1 as MDHEN and CDR2 as SYDVKM. The CDR3, as DNA: TGTGCCAGCAGTTTTGGGGGCACTAGCGGGAGGGGAAATGAGCAGTTCTTC. Its translation is CASSFGGTSGRGNEQFF.

V and J are TRBV27 and TRBJ1-6; D is uncertain. CDR1 and CDR2 from the germline V gene are MNHEY and SMNVEV (reference sequence). Deletions cut 5 bases from V and 7 bases from J, with 12 bases between. The CDR3 has 14 amino acids. The CDR3 nucleotides read TGTGCCAGCAGTCCTCTATCGAACAATTCACCCCTCCACTTT. It translates to CASSPLSNNSPLHF.

For this clonotype: A read error may account for a junction end that differs from germline. The V call is TRBV6-5, the J call TRBJ1-6; a weak D match, TRBD1 (5 bases). Germline V gene lookup returns CDR1 MNHEY and CDR2 SVGAGI. The CDR3 runs to 15 residues. The CDR3 sequence: CASSYSQGGNSHLHF. CDR3 bases: TGTGCCAGCAGTTACTCTCAGGGAGGGAACTCACACCTCCACTTT.

This clonotype appeared a single time. V gene TRBV11-2 combines with J gene TRBJ2-7; D possibly uses TRBD1 or TRBD2 (5 bases each). The germline gives CDR1 SGHAT, CDR2 FQNNGV. Trimming shortened V by 6 bases and J by 5 bases, and 11 bases separated the two germline ends. The CDR3 runs to 12 residues. The CDR3 DNA is TGTGCCAGCAGTCGGGTGGGGGACGAGCAGTACTTC. Its translation is CASSRVGDEQYF.

The chain recombines TRBV25-1 with TRBJ2-7; 10 nucleotides line up with TRBD2. CDR3 length: 14 amino acids. The germline CDR1 and CDR2 sequences are MGHDK and SYGVNS. V lost 6 bases, J lost 4 bases, and 6 bases stayed unmatched. This CDR3 reads CASSPLAGVYEQYF. The CDR3 DNA sequence: TGTGCCAGCAGCCCCCTAGCGGGAGTTTACGAGCAGTACTTC.

This clonotype was picked up a small number of times. This likely came from a read error, as a far larger clone is one base away. This chain joins TRBV6-2 or TRBV6-3 and TRBJ1-4; maybe TRBD1 (6 bases). Germline V gene sequence: CDR1 MNHEY, CDR2 SVGEGT. The CDR3 totals 13 residues. V was cut by 5 bases and J by 16 bases, with 20 bases left in between. CDR3 in DNA: TGTGCCAGCAGTCTACAGGGCTCGGGAGAACAGTTTTTT. Protein product: CASSLQGSGEQFF.

This clonotype was seen at least ten times. The rearrangement uses TRBV4-1 and TRBJ2-4; D is perhaps TRBD2 (6 bases). The assigned J gene may be wrong: the sequence end matches TRBJ2-1 better. The CDR3 contains 15 residues. Germline V lookup: CDR1 MGHRA, CDR2 YSYEKL. CDR3: CASSQGASANDEQFF. CDR3 DNA: TGCGCCAGCAGCCAAGGGGCTAGCGCAAATGACGAGCAGTTCTTC.

This rearrangement joins TRBV30 to TRBJ1-1; 7 positions match TRBD1. Germline assignment: CDR1 GTSNPN and CDR2 SVGIG (reference sequence). J lost 5 bases, V lost 4 bases, and 13 bases had no gene match. This CDR3 is built from 15 residues. CDR3 nucleotide sequence: TGTGCCTGGAAAATCACGGGCAGGGGGTGGACTGAAGCTTTCTTT. It translates to CAWKITGRGWTEAFF.

This sequence joins TRBV6-2 or TRBV6-3 and TRBJ1-4; D might be TRBD1 (5 bases). V lost 0 bases and J lost 3, with 8 bases in between. The CDR3 covers 15 residues. In germline, CDR1 is MNHEY, CDR2 SVGEGT. The CDR3 region has the DNA TGTGCCAGCAGTTACTCGGGGGTCCCTAATGAAAAACTGTTTTTT. It yields the protein CASSYSGVPNEKLFF.

The chain carries TRBV29-1 and TRBJ2-7; tentatively, D is TRBD2 (7 bases). The CDR3 runs to 13 residues. In germline, CDR1 is SQVTM, CDR2 ANQGSEA. V was shortened by 5 bases and J by 3 bases, with 14 bases between the two germline ends. CDR3 sequence reads: CSVRRGGSYEQYF. DNA of the CDR3: TGCAGCGTTAGGAGGGGGGGAAGCTACGAGCAGTACTTC.

This clonotype ranks as medium-sized. The gene calls are TRBV20-1 and TRBJ1-5; 7 bases fit TRBD1. The CDR3 runs 14 residues. Per the germline V gene, CDR1 is DFQATT and CDR2 is SNEGSKA (reference sequence). Trimming took 3 bases from V and 2 from J; bases not matched to a gene: 4. The CDR3: CSARGGQGNQPQHF. DNA of the CDR3: TGCAGTGCTAGGGGCGGACAGGGCAATCAGCCCCAGCATTTT.